This TCR beta chain derives from a study of immune characterization of retroperitoneal liposarcoma. CDR3 length: 14 residues. The germline V and J ends were trimmed by 5 bases and 2 bases, with 7 bases remaining between them. Germline values: CDR1 MNHNS, CDR2 SASEGT. TCRdb fed the PCR reads into MiXCR, producing one record per CDR3 protein. The sample lists roughly 11,000 distinct CDR3 sequences, approximately 22% seen once, with just under 9% in the top ten. The sequencing input was blood. The chain has TRBV6-1 and TRBJ1-6, with D hard to call. The clonotype originates from a female donor with retroperitoneal liposarcoma. The CDR3 DNA follows: TGTGCCAGCAGTTCCGGGCCCTATAATTCACCCCTCCACTTT. Amino acids: CASSSGPYNSPLHF.